This note documents a single TCR beta chain sequence. The data were obtained in a study of T cell changes during pregnancy in multiple sclerosis. V dropped 11 bases and J dropped 4 bases, with 20 bases sitting between them. The CDR3 covers 14 residues. CDR1 and CDR2 (germline): MNHEY, SVGAGI. This table comes from immunoSEQ multiplex PCR, and its TCRdb copy is limited to in-frame clones, with some not included. The sample shows around 68,000 clones, about nine tenths of them seen only once. Sequenced here: peripheral blood, sampled in the third trimester of pregnancy. The chain links TRBV6-5 to TRBJ1-2, with D possibly matching TRBD1 (6 bases). The receptor was derived from a female donor in good health, enrolled as a control in a pregnancy study. The CDR3 DNA sequence: TGTGCCTCAAAGCGGGGGGGCCCTTTCTATGGCTACACCTTC. This codes for CASKRGGPFYGYTF.